This TCR beta chain comes out of a study of T cell responses to AZD1222 COVID-19 vaccine. Libraries were prepared by immunoSEQ multiplex PCR; TCRdb keeps only in-frame clonotypes and omits some of them. The sample shows about 190,000 clones, approximately 91% of them seen only once. A note on this clone: Its antigen is as yet unknown.

The CDR3 totals 15 residues. CDR1 SNHLY and CDR2 FYNNEI come from the germline V gene. Germline trimming cut 6 bases from V and 6 bases from J; bases unmatched to any gene: 7. Points from the study as a whole: Repertoire samples came only from after the peak T cell response. At baseline, seropositivity was found in only six or seven AZD1222 recipients. Most donors were white British and more were female, and clonal diversity was possibly underestimated.

This sequence was found in an adult in good health. This specimen consisted of peripheral blood, obtained on day 0 of AZD1222 vaccination. The V call is TRBV2, the J call TRBJ2-4, with 11 positions matching TRBD2. The CDR3 region has the DNA TGTGCCAGCAGAGGACTAGCGGGCCGAGGAAACATTCAGTACTTC. Amino acid sequence: CASRGLAGRGNIQYF.